In its sample, the clone carrying this T cell receptor (beta chain) was seen a few times. Its specificity is unknown. The identical CDR3 is also encoded by other nucleotide sequences in the sample. Profiling relied on immunoSEQ multiplex PCR, and the TCRdb table lists in-frame clones only, not all of them. The sample includes about 680,000 clones, about three quarters of them seen just once. CDR3 length equals 15 residues. The germline V gene has CDR1 MDHEN and CDR2 SYDVKM. Trimming removed 3 bases from V and 2 bases from J, with 8 bases in between. This entry belongs to a study of shared clonotypes between healthy human individuals. Study-wide findings and caveats: Researchers sampled only blood; tissue repertoires likely differ. Unshared clonotypes carried lower generation probabilities than those common to all four donors.

The source is a woman aged 25 to 45 in good health. The V gene is TRBV28, the J gene TRBJ2-6; maybe TRBD2 (6 bases). Input material: memory CD4+ T cells sorted from blood. The subset: CD45RA-negative fraction. The CDR3 DNA reads TGTGCCAGCAGTTTGGGGGGAACTGGGGCCAACGTCCTGACTTTC. This sequence encodes CASSLGGTGANVLTF.